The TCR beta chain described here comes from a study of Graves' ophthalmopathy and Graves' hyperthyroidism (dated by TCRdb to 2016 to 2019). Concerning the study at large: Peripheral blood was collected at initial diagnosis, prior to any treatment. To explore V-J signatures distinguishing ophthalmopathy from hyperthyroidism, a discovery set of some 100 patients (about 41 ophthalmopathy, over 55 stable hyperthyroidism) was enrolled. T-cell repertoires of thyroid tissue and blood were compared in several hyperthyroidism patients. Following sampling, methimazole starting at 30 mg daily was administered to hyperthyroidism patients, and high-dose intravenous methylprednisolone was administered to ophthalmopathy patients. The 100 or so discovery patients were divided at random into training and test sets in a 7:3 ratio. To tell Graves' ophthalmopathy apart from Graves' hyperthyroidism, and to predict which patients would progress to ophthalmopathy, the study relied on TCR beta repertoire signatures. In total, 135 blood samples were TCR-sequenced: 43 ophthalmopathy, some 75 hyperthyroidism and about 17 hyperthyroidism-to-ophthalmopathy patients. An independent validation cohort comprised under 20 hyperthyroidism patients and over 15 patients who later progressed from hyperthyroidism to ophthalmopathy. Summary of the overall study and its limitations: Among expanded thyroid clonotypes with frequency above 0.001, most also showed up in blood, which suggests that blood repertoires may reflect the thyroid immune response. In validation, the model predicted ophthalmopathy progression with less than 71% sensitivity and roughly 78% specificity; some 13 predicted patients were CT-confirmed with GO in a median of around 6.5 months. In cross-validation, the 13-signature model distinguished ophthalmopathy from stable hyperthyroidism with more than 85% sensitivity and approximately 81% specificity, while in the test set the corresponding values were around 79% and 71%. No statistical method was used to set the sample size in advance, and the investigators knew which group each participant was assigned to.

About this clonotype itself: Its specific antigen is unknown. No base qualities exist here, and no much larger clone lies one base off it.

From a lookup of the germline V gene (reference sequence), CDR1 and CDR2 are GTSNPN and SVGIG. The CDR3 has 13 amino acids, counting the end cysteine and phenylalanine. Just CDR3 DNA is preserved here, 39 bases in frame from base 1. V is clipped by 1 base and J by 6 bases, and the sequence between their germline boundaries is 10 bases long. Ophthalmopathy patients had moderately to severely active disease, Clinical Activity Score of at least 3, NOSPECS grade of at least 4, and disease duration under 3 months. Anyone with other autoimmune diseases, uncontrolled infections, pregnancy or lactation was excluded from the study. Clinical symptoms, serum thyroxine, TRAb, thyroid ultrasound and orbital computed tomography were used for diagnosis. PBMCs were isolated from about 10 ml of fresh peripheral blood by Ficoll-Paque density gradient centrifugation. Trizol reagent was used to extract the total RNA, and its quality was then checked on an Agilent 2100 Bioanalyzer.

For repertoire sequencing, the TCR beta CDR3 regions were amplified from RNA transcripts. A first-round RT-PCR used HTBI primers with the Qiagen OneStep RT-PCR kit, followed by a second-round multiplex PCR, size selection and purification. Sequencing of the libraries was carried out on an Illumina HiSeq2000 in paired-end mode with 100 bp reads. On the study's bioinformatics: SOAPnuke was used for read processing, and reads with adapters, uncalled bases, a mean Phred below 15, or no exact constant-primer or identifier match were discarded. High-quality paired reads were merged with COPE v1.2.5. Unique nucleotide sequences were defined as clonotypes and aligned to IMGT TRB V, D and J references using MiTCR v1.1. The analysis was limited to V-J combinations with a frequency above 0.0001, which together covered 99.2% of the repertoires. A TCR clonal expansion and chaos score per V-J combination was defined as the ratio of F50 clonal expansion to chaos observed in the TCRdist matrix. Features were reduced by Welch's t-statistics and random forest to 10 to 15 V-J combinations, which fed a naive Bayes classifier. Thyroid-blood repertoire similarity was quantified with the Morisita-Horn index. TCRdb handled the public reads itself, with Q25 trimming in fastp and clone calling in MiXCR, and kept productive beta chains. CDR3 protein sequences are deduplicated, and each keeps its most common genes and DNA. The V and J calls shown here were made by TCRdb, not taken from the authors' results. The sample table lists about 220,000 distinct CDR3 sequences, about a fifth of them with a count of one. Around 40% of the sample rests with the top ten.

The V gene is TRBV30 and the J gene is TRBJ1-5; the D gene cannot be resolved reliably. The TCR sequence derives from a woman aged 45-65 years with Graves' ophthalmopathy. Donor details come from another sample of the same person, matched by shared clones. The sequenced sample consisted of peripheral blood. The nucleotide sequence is TGTGCCTGGAGTGCGGGGAGGGTTCAGCCCCAGCATTTT. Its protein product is CAWSAGRVQPQHF.